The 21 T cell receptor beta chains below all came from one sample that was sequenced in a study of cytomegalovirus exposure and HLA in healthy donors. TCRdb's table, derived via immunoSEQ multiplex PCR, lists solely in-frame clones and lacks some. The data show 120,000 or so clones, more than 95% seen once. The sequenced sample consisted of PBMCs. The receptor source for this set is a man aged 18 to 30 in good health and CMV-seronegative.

The CDR3 protein is CASSLSGGYTF. As DNA, the CDR3 is TGTGCCAGCAGCTTGAGCGGAGGCTACACCTTC. The chain carries TRBV5-8 and TRBJ1-2; unclear D gene. Deletions cut 1 base from V and 8 bases from J, with 6 bases between. CDR3 length: 11 amino acids. CDR1 is SGHTS, CDR2 YDEGEE, per germline.

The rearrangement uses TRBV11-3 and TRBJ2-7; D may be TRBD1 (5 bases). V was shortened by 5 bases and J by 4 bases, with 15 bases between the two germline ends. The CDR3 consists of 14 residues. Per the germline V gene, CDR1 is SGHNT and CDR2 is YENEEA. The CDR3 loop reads CASSPIATVYEQYF. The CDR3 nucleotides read TGTGCCAGCAGCCCCATTGCGACAGTTTACGAGCAGTACTTC.

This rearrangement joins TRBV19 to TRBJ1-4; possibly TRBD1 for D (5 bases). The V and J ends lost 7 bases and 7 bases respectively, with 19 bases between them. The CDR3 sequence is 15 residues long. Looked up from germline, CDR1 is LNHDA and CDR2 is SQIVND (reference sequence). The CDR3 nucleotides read TGTGCCAGTAAACTTCATTGGGGCATGGGTGAAAAACTGTTTTTT. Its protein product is CASKLHWGMGEKLFF.

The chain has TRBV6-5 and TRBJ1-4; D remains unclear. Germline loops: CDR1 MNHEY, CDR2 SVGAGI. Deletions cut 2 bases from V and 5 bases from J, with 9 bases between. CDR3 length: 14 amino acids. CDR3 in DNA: TGTGCCAGCAGTTACAGAAGGAGAAATGAAAAACTGTTTTTT. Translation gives CASSYRRRNEKLFF.

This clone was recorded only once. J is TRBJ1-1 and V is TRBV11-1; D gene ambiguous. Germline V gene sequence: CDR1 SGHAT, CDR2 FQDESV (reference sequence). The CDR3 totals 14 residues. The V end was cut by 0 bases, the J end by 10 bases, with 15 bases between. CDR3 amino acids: CASSLAAASRGAFF. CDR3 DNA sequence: TGTGCCAGCAGCTTAGCCGCGGCCTCTCGGGGAGCTTTCTTT.

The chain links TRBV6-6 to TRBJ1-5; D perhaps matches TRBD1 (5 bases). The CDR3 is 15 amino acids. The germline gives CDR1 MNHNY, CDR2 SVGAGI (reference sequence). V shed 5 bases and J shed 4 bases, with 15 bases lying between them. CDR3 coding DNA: TGTGCCAGCAGTCCCCTCCGGGGGGATAATCAGCCCCAGCATTTT. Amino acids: CASSPLRGDNQPQHF.

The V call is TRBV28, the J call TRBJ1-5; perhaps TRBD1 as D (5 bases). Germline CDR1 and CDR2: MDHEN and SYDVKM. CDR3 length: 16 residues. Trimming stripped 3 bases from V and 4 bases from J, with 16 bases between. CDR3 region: CASSFSQADGNQPQHF. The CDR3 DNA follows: TGTGCCAGCAGTTTTTCACAGGCCGACGGGAATCAGCCCCAGCATTTT.

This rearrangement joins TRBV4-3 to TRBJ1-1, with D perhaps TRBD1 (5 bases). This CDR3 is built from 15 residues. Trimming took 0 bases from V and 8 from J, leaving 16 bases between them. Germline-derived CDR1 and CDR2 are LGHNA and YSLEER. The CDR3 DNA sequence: TGCGCCAGCAGCCAAGATCGGGGGGGAAGGAGGGAAGCTTTCTTT. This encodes CASSQDRGGRREAFF.

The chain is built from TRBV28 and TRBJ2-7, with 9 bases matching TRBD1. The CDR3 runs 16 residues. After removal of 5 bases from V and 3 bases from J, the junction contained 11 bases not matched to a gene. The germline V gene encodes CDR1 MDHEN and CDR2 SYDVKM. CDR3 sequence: CASSPRGQGSVYEQYF. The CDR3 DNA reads TGTGCCAGCAGTCCGCGGGGACAGGGAAGTGTCTACGAGCAGTACTTC.

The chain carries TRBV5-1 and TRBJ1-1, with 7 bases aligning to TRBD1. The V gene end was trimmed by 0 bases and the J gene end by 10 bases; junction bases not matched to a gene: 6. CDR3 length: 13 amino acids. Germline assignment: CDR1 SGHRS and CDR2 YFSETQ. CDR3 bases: TGCGCCAGCAGCTTGGAAGGGGGCGCCGGAGCTTTCTTT. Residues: CASSLEGGAGAFF.

CDR3 loop: CSVEEGEGAFF. CDR3 bases: TGCAGCGTTGAAGAAGGAGAAGGAGCTTTCTTT. V is TRBV29-1 and J is TRBJ1-1, with no clear D. Trimming pared 0 bases from V and 10 bases from J, leaving 9 bases between. This CDR3 comprises 11 residues. Germline CDR1 reads SQVTM; CDR2 reads ANQGSEA.

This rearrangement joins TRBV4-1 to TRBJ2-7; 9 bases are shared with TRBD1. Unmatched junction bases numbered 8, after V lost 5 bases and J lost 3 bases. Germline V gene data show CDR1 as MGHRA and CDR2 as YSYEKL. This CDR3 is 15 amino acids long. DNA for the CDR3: TGCGCCAGCAGCTCGGGACAGGGAGGGGTCTACGAGCAGTACTTC. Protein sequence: CASSSGQGGVYEQYF.

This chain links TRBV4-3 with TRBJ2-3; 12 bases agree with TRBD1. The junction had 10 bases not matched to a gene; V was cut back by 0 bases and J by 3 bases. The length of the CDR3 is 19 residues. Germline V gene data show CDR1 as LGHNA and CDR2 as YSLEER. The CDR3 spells CASSQDSTPGQGATDTQYF. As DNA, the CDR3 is TGCGCCAGCAGCCAAGATTCGACTCCGGGACAGGGGGCAACAGATACGCAGTATTTT.

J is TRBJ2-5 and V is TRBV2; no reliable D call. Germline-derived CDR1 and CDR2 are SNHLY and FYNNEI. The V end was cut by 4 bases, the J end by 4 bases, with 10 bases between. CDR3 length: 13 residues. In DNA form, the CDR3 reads TGTGCCAGCAGTGGCAGGCCAGGAGAGACCCAGTACTTC. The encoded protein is CASSGRPGETQYF.

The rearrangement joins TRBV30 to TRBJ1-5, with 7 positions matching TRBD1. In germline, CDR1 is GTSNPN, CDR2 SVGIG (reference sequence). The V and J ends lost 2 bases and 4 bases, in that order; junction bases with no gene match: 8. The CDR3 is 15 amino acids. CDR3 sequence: CAWSPGTAFNQPQHF. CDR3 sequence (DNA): TGTGCCTGGAGTCCGGGGACAGCGTTTAATCAGCCCCAGCATTTT.

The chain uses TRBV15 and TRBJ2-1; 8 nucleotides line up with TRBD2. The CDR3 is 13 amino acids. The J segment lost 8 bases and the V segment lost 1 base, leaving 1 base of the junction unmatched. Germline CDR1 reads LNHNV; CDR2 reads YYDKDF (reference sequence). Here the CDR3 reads CATSRVGRDEQFF. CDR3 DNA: TGTGCCACCAGCAGAGTCGGGAGGGATGAGCAGTTCTTC.

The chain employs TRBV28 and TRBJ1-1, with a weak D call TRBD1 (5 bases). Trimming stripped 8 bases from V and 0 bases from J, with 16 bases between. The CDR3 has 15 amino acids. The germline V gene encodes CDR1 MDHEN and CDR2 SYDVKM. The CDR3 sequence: CASLPPGLLNTEAFF. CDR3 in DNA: TGTGCCAGCCTACCCCCGGGACTGCTGAACACTGAAGCTTTCTTT.

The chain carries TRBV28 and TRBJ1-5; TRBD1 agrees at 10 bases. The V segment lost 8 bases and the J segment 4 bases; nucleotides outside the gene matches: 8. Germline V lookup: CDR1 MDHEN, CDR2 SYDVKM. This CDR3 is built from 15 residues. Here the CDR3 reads CASAIRDRGNQPQHF. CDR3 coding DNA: TGTGCCAGCGCAATCCGGGACAGGGGTAATCAGCCCCAGCATTTT.

CDR3 amino acids: CASSQGTGYETQYF. The CDR3 DNA reads TGCGCCAGCAGCCAAGGGACAGGGTACGAGACCCAGTACTTC. The chain uses TRBV4-3 and TRBJ2-5, with 8 bases identical to TRBD1. J lost 5 bases, V lost 1 base, and 3 bases had no gene match. In germline, CDR1 is LGHNA, CDR2 YSLEER. This CDR3 has 14 amino acids.

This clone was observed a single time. The CDR3 here is CASSRAGTSTDTQYF. The CDR3 DNA is TGTGCCAGCAGCCGGGCGGGTACTAGCACAGATACGCAGTATTTT. The chain combines TRBV5-6 with TRBJ2-3; the D gene is possibly TRBD2 (5 bases). The CDR3 length is 15 residues. Trimming took 4 bases from V and 0 from J, leaving 12 bases between them. Germline CDR1 is SGHDT and CDR2 is YYEEEE.

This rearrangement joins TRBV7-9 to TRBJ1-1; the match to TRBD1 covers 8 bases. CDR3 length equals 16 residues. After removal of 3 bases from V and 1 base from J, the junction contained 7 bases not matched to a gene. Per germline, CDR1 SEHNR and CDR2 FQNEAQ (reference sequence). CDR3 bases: TGTGCCAGCAGCTTCTCGGAGGACAGGGAGAACACTGAAGCTTTCTTT. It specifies CASSFSEDRENTEAFF.